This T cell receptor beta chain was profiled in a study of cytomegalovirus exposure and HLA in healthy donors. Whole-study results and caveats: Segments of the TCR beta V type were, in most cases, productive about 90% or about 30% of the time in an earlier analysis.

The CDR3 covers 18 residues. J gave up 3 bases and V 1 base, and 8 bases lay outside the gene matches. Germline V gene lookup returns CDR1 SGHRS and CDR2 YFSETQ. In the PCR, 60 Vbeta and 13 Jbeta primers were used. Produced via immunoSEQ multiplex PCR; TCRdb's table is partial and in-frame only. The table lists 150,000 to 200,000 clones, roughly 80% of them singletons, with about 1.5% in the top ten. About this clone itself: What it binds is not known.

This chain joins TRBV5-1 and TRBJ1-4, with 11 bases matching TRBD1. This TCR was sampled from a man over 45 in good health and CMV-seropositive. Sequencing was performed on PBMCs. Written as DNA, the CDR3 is TGCGCCAGCAGCTTGTCGGGACAGGGGGTTCGGGCTAATGAAAAACTGTTTTTT. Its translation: CASSLSGQGVRANEKLFF.